Listed here are 28 T cell receptor beta chains from one sample, sequenced in a study of cytomegalovirus exposure and HLA in healthy donors. Use of 60 Vbeta and 13 Jbeta primers characterized the PCR. Measured with immunoSEQ multiplex PCR; TCRdb has only the in-frame clones, and not every one. The sample holds some 91,000 clones; around four fifths are singletons and the top ten take over 6%. Sequenced: PBMCs. These receptors were collected from a man in his forties in good health and CMV-seropositive.

The chain carries TRBV29-1 and TRBJ2-6; the D gene is possibly TRBD1 (5 bases). CDR1 and CDR2 from the germline V gene are SQVTM and ANQGSEA. Deletions cut 1 base from V and 1 base from J, with 8 bases between. This CDR3 has 15 residues. As DNA, the CDR3 is TGCAGCGTTGAAGGGGCAGGGTCTGGGGCCAACGTCCTGACTTTC. This sequence encodes CSVEGAGSGANVLTF.

This clone occurred a few times. The rearrangement joins TRBV4-1 to TRBJ2-7; TRBD2 agrees at 10 bases. Germline V gene sequence: CDR1 MGHRA, CDR2 YSYEKL. J was trimmed by 6 bases and V by 4 bases; bases with no gene match: 9. The CDR3 has 15 residues. Here the CDR3 DNA reads TGCGCCAGCAGCCCGGGACTAGCGTCGGGGGGCGAGCAGTACTTC. Encoded protein: CASSPGLASGGEQYF.

The genes are TRBV28 and TRBJ2-1; no reliable D call. The CDR3 is 13 residues long. V was pared by 7 bases and J by 4 bases, with 11 bases between. CDR1 is MDHEN, CDR2 SYDVKM, per germline. The CDR3 protein is CASTEEPYNEQFF. CDR3 in DNA: TGTGCCAGCACCGAGGAGCCATACAATGAGCAGTTCTTC. Full variable domain (remainder filled in from reference TRBV28 and TRBJ2-1): DVKVTQSSRYLVKRTGEKVFLECVQDMDHENMFWYRQDPGLGLRLIYFSYDVKMKEKGDIPEGYSVSREKKERFSLILESASTNQTSMYLCASTEEPYNEQFFGPGTRLTVL.

This clone appeared a few times. V is TRBV6-5 and J is TRBJ1-2, with 8 bases matching TRBD1. The CDR3 totals 14 residues. With 6 bases clipped from V and 6 bases from J, the junction kept 9 bases outside the gene matches. CDR1 and CDR2 (germline): MNHEY, SVGAGI. The CDR3 nucleotides read TGTGCCAGCAGGGGGAATATCAGGGGGCATGGCTACACCTTC. This encodes CASRGNIRGHGYTF.

For the CDR3, the DNA is TGTGCCAGCAGCAAATTAGCGGGGGCCCAAGAGCAGTTCTTC. Translated: CASSKLAGAQEQFF. This chain uses TRBV11-1 with TRBJ2-1, with TRBD2 identical over 9 bases. CDR1 and CDR2 from the germline V gene are SGHAT and FQDESV (reference sequence). CDR3 size: 14 residues. The trim removed 5 bases at V and 10 bases at J, leaving 9 bases unmatched.

As regards this clone: Other nucleotide sequences from this sample produce the same CDR3. This sequence joins TRBV11-2 and TRBJ2-5, with a weak D call TRBD2 (6 bases). The CDR3 is 15 amino acids. Trimming shortened V by 1 base and J by 4 bases, and 13 bases separated the two germline ends. From germline, CDR1 is SGHAT and CDR2 FQNNGV. The CDR3 DNA sequence: TGTGCCAGCAGCTTAGTGGCGGGGCGGGGAGAGACCCAGTACTTC. It encodes CASSLVAGRGETQYF.

This clone was detected only once. The junction departs from germline at one end; a sequencing error may be responsible. The rearrangement links TRBV28 to TRBJ1-1, with 10 positions matching TRBD1. The CDR3 sequence is 16 residues long. The germline CDR1 and CDR2 sequences are MDHEN and SYDVKM. The CDR3 protein is CAGSPTTGGTNTEAFF. The CDR3, as DNA: TGTGCCGGCAGTCCGACGACAGGGGGCACGAACACTGAAGCTTTCTTT.

The V gene is TRBV29-1, the J gene TRBJ1-3; TRBD1 agrees at 8 bases. Unmatched junction bases numbered 15, after V lost 7 bases and J lost 4 bases. Germline V gene sequence: CDR1 SQVTM, CDR2 ANQGSEA. The CDR3 is 16 amino acids. The CDR3 loop is CSAGGRGGQDGNTIYF. The DNA of the CDR3 is TGCAGCGCTGGCGGGAGGGGGGGACAGGACGGAAACACCATATATTTT.

This clone was observed a single time. One end of the junction does not line up with germline, which may come from a read error. The sample has other DNA sequences that encode this CDR3 too. V usage is TRBV7-7 and J usage is TRBJ2-5, with 8 bases identical to TRBD1. The CDR3 runs 16 residues. Per the germline V gene, CDR1 is SSHAT and CDR2 is FNYEAQ (reference sequence). The CDR3 region has the DNA TGTGCTAGCAGCCCTGGACAGGGAGGAATCCAAGAGACCCAGTACTTC. It is translated as CASSPGQGGIQETQYF. Full variable domain (rest looked up from reference TRBV7-7 and TRBJ2-5): GAGVSQSPRYKVTKRGQDVTLRCDPISSHATLYWYQQALGQGPEFLTYFNYEAQPDKSGLPSDRFSAERPEGSISTLTIQRTEQRDSAMYRCASSPGQGGIQETQYFGPGTRLLVL.

This sequence joins TRBV6-1 and TRBJ2-7, with 9 bases lining up with TRBD1. V trimming: 10 bases; J trimming: 3 bases; junction bases outside the gene matches: 10. There are 14 residues in the CDR3. Germline V gene sequence: CDR1 MNHNS, CDR2 SASEGT. The CDR3: CAITMDRGFYEQYF. The CDR3 coding sequence is TGTGCCATCACGATGGACAGGGGTTTCTACGAGCAGTACTTC.

The chain employs TRBV6-5 and TRBJ2-7; 9 bases are shared with TRBD2. Germline assignment: CDR1 MNHEY and CDR2 SVGAGI. The CDR3 covers 15 residues. After removal of 5 bases from V and 3 bases from J, the junction contained 8 bases not matched to a gene. CDR3 in amino acids: CASSTNLAGDYEQYF. CDR3 bases: TGTGCCAGCAGTACAAACTTAGCGGGAGACTACGAGCAGTACTTC.

The gene calls are TRBV15 and TRBJ2-5; TRBD2 is a possible D gene (5 bases). TRBJ2-7 explains the end of the DNA better; the J call may be wrong. The CDR3 consists of 12 residues. CDR1 and CDR2 (germline): LNHNV, YYDKDF (reference sequence). CDR3 coding DNA: TGTGCCACCAGCGCGGGTCCCTACGAGCAGTACTTC. Translating it yields CATSAGPYEQYF.

The J gene is TRBJ1-1, the V gene TRBV7-9; perhaps TRBD1 as D (6 bases). V was cut by 5 bases and J by 5 bases, with 18 bases left in between. This CDR3 region has 15 residues. CDR1 is SEHNR, CDR2 FQNEAQ, per germline (reference sequence). CDR3 in amino acids: CASSRTPDSITEAFF. In nucleotides, the CDR3 is TGTGCCAGCAGCCGCACCCCGGACAGTATAACTGAAGCTTTCTTT.

The chain carries TRBV5-5 and TRBJ2-7; 7 positions agree with TRBD1. CDR1 and CDR2 (germline): SGHKS, YYEKEE (reference sequence). CDR3 size: 13 residues. The trim removed 5 bases at V and 5 bases at J, leaving 7 bases unmatched. The CDR3 protein is CASSPRQGHEQYF. CDR3 bases: TGTGCCAGCAGTCCCCGACAGGGACACGAGCAGTACTTC. Full variable domain (rest looked up from reference TRBV5-5 and TRBJ2-7): DAGVTQSPTHLIKTRGQQVTLRCSPISGHKSVSWYQQVLGQGPQFIFQYYEKEERGRGNFPDRFSARQFPNYSSELNVNALLLGDSALYLCASSPRQGHEQYFGPGTRLTVT.

The V call is TRBV21-1, the J call TRBJ1-2. TRBV21-1 is assigned pseudogene status. The CDR3 totals 13 residues. CDR3 in amino acids: CASSIEGREGYTF. The CDR3 DNA reads TGTGCCAGCAGCATAGAAGGCCGGGAGGGCTACACCTTC.

The chain uses TRBV28 and TRBJ1-4; the match to TRBD1 covers 9 bases. CDR1 is MDHEN, CDR2 SYDVKM, per germline. Trimming removed 2 bases from V and 5 bases from J; junction bases left unmatched: 3. CDR3 length: 15 residues. CDR3 in amino acids: CASSLQGTGNEKLFF. The DNA for the CDR3 is TGTGCCAGCAGTTTACAAGGGACAGGGAATGAAAAACTGTTTTTT.

The gene calls are TRBV7-3 and TRBJ1-2; D ambiguous. Trimming left V 3 bases short and J 3 bases short, with 8 bases between. Germline CDR1 reads SGHTA; CDR2 reads FQGTGA. CDR3 length equals 13 residues. The CDR3 nucleotides are TGTGCCAGCAGCTTGGGCGGGGACTATGGCTACACCTTC. Protein sequence: CASSLGGDYGYTF.

Points on this clone: This CDR3 is also generated by other DNA sequences in the sample. V and J are TRBV10-3 and TRBJ1-3, with D hard to call. The germline V and J ends were trimmed by 9 bases and 4 bases, with 7 bases remaining between them. Germline CDR1 is ENHRY and CDR2 is SYGVKD. The CDR3 is 11 amino acids. CDR3 bases: TGTGCCATATACTCGGGAAACACCATATATTTT. This gives the protein CAIYSGNTIYF.

V and J are TRBV7-2 and TRBJ1-1; tentative D call: TRBD1 (6 bases). The V end was cut by 0 bases, the J end by 2 bases, with 10 bases between. The CDR3 covers 15 residues. The germline CDR1 and CDR2 sequences are SGHTA and FQGNSA. In DNA form, the CDR3 reads TGTGCCAGCAGCTTAGCCAGGGGTACTAACACTGAAGCTTTCTTT. This gives the protein CASSLARGTNTEAFF.

This chain connects TRBV6-5 to TRBJ2-3; D not certain. V dropped 7 bases and J dropped 2 bases, with 13 bases sitting between them. The length of the CDR3 is 14 residues. In germline, CDR1 is MNHEY, CDR2 SVGAGI. The CDR3 sequence: CASNPPWPTDTQYF. The CDR3 bases are TGTGCCAGCAACCCCCCATGGCCCACAGATACGCAGTATTTT.

V usage is TRBV7-8 and J usage is TRBJ2-1, with 7 bases identical to TRBD1. Trimming cost V 4 bases and J 0 bases; bases outside gene matches: 3. CDR1 SGHVS and CDR2 FQNEAQ come from the germline V gene. CDR3 size: 15 residues. DNA of the CDR3: TGTGCCAGCAGCTCAGGGGGAAGCTCCTACAATGAGCAGTTCTTC. This sequence encodes CASSSGGSSYNEQFF. The variable domain in full, with the rest retrieved from reference TRBV7-8 and TRBJ2-1, is GAGVSQSPRYKVAKRGQDVALRCDPISGHVSLFWYQQALGQGPEFLTYFQNEAQLDKSGLPSDRFFAERPEGSVSTLKIQRTQQEDSAVYLCASSSGGSSYNEQFFGPGTRLTVL.

The CDR3 DNA reads as TGTGCCAGCAGGGACTTGGTGAACACTGAAGCTTTCTTT. Protein: CASRDLVNTEAFF. The chain has TRBV6-1 and TRBJ1-1; D is uncertain. CDR1 and CDR2 from the germline V gene are MNHNS and SASEGT. V lost 6 bases and J lost 0, with 8 bases in between. The CDR3 loop spans 13 amino acids.

The J gene is TRBJ2-1, the V gene TRBV7-9, with D perhaps TRBD1 (5 bases). Trimming pared 1 base from V and 6 bases from J, leaving 13 bases between. CDR1 and CDR2 (germline): SEHNR, FQNEAQ (reference sequence). This CDR3 comprises 15 residues. DNA of the CDR3: TGTGCCAGCAGCTTAGATTTAGGGGATGGCAATGAGCAGTTCTTC. This gives the protein CASSLDLGDGNEQFF.

This clone was detected once. This chain links TRBV7-8 with TRBJ1-2; D may be TRBD1 (6 bases). Germline-derived CDR1 and CDR2 are SGHVS and FQNEAQ. Trimming cost V 1 base and J 5 bases, with 14 bases left between them. CDR3 size: 15 residues. The DNA of the CDR3 is TGTGCCAGCAGCTTAGAGGGGGTCGAAGCTTATGGCTACACCTTC. Protein sequence: CASSLEGVEAYGYTF.

The chain couples TRBV27 to TRBJ1-5, with TRBD1 as a possible D gene (6 bases). Trimming removed 2 bases at V and 11 bases at J, with 13 bases between. Per germline, CDR1 MNHEY and CDR2 SMNVEV (reference sequence). The CDR3 spans 13 residues. The CDR3 region has the DNA TGTGCCAGCAGTTTAGGGATGGCAGGGGCCCAGCATTTT. As protein: CASSLGMAGAQHF.

The J gene is TRBJ2-2, the V gene TRBV10-3; 9 bases match TRBD1. CDR3 length equals 15 residues. The germline gives CDR1 ENHRY, CDR2 SYGVKD. V trimming: 4 bases; J trimming: 7 bases; junction bases outside the gene matches: 7. CDR3 sequence (DNA): TGTGCCATCAGTGGGGACAGGGAGATTGGCGGGGAGCTGTTTTTT. This codes for CAISGDREIGGELFF.

The rearrangement joins TRBV5-8 to TRBJ1-2, with TRBD1 identical over 9 bases. The germline V gene encodes CDR1 SGHTS and CDR2 YDEGEE. This CDR3 is built from 17 residues. The V segment lost 0 bases and the J segment 1 base; nucleotides outside the gene matches: 7. The CDR3 sequence is CASSLVQGALNNYGYTF. Here the CDR3 DNA reads TGTGCCAGCAGCTTGGTACAGGGGGCTTTGAATAACTATGGCTACACCTTC. Full variable domain (outside the CDR3, taken from reference TRBV5-8 and TRBJ1-2): EAGVTQSPTHLIKTRGQQATLRCSPISGHTSVYWYQQALGLGLQFLLWYDEGEERNRGNFPPRFSGRQFPNYSSELNVNALELEDSALYLCASSLVQGALNNYGYTFGSGTRLTVV.

The gene calls are TRBV4-3 and TRBJ2-3, with D hard to call. The germline CDR1 and CDR2 sequences are LGHNA and YSLEER. The germline V and J ends were trimmed by 1 base and 2 bases, with 10 bases remaining between them. The CDR3 is made up of 15 amino acids. CDR3 in amino acids: CASSQVPENTDTQYF. CDR3 DNA sequence: TGCGCCAGCAGCCAAGTCCCAGAAAACACAGATACGCAGTATTTT.